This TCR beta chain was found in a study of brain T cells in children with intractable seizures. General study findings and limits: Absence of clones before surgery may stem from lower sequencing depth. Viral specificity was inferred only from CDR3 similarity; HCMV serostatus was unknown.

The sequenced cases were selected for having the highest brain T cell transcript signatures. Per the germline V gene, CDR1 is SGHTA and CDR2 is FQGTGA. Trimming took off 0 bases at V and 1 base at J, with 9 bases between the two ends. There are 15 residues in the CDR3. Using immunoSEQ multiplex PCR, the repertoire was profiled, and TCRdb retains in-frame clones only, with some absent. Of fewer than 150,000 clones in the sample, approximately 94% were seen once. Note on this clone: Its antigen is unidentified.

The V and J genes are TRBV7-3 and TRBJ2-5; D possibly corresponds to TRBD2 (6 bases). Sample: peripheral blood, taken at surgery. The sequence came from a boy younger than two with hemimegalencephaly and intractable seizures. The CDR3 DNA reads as TGTGCCAGCAGCTTAACCGGACTAACCCAAGAGACCCAGTACTTC. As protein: CASSLTGLTQETQYF.